This T cell receptor (beta chain) originates from a study of shared clonotypes between healthy human individuals. Overall study context: Each donor's CD8 memory used one plate, CD8 naive two, each CD4 subset three.

The donors were adults (healthy and HIV-negative) with no recent acute infections or vaccinations. Concerning this clone itself: As yet, its antigen is unknown.

The data were produced by immunoSEQ multiplex PCR, yet TCRdb's version contains in-frame clones alone and is incomplete. This table has 1,500,000 or so clones, approximately 98.5% appearing once. Study outcomes and limitations: Donor clonotype sharing was expected to depend on sequencing depth. Rarefaction gave evidence that sorted-subset sequencing remained incomplete despite large depth.

Per the germline V gene, CDR1 is SGHNT and CDR2 is YYREEE (reference sequence). The CDR3 runs to 18 residues. With 4 bases clipped from V and 1 base from J, the junction kept 8 bases outside the gene matches. Specimen: naive CD4+ T cells sorted from blood. The sample's subset: CD45RA+ positively selected. This TCR derives from a man aged 25-40 years in good health. The V and J genes are TRBV5-4 and TRBJ2-1; 13 positions match TRBD2. For the CDR3, the DNA is TGTGCCAGCAGCGGACCGGGACTAGCGGGATATTCCTACAATGAGCAGTTCTTC. Translated, it gives CASSGPGLAGYSYNEQFF.